These T cell receptor beta chains were read from a single sample in a study of blood T cell repertoires in COVID-19. TCRdb's table, derived via immunoSEQ multiplex PCR, lists solely in-frame clones and lacks some. This table has roughly 350,000 clones, 85% appearing once. Sequencing input: peripheral blood. These receptors all come from a woman aged 18-30 years with acute or convalescent COVID-19. Both conserved end residues are trimmed from each CDR3. The D gene is left open where the match is weak. Clone size is given for some rows only: seen once, a few or many times, or a class if the clone is expanded.

TRBV14,few,TRBJ1-2,NA,ASSPTQGWGDYGYT
TRBV28,once,TRBJ2-5,TRBD2,ASSSPGGVRETQY
TRBV9,NA,TRBJ2-7,NA,ASSAGPFSYEQY
TRBV7-8,once,TRBJ1-2,NA,ASSQSGLGGYT
TRBV3-1/TRBV3-2,NA,TRBJ1-2,NA,ASSSDRRGYT
TRBV30,NA,TRBJ1-1,NA,AWSVWGDTEAF
TRBV5-1,NA,TRBJ2-5,NA,ASSLVATGRETQY
TRBV9,NA,TRBJ2-1,TRBD2,ASSHGLAGAGEQF
TRBV19,NA,TRBJ1-5,NA,ASSIDIGGNQPQH
TRBV30,NA,TRBJ2-2,NA,AWGLLTGELF
TRBV23-1,NA,TRBJ2-1,NA,ASSQSDWGLEQF
TRBV19,NA,TRBJ1-3,TRBD1,ASSTGEAGNTIY
TRBV7-7,NA,TRBJ2-1,TRBD2,ASSLSGRGGDEQF
TRBV5-1,NA,TRBJ1-6,NA,ASSSSGEKRSPLH
TRBV11-3,NA,TRBJ2-3,NA,ASSARGTDQSTDTQY
TRBV6-2/TRBV6-3,NA,TRBJ2-3,NA,ASSPLKSSGDGGTDTQY
TRBV5-8,NA,TRBJ1-1,NA,ASSLGVMNTEAF
TRBV18,NA,TRBJ1-2,NA,ASSLRGDLDYGYT
TRBV10-2,NA,TRBJ2-7,TRBD1,AGGTGGNEQY
TRBV5-1,NA,TRBJ1-5,TRBD1,ASSLGTWGQGVNQPQH
TRBV7-3,NA,TRBJ2-3,NA,ASSSGATGYLGTDTQY
TRBV18,NA,TRBJ1-5,NA,ASSRLTDRPQH
TRBV9,once,TRBJ2-7,NA,ASSVGQGPYEQY
TRBV10-1,NA,TRBJ2-1,TRBD1,ASSERTGGSYNEQF
TRBV28,NA,TRBJ2-2,NA,ASSFYIMNTGELF
TRBV18,NA,TRBJ1-2,TRBD1,ASSPGTGGDGYT